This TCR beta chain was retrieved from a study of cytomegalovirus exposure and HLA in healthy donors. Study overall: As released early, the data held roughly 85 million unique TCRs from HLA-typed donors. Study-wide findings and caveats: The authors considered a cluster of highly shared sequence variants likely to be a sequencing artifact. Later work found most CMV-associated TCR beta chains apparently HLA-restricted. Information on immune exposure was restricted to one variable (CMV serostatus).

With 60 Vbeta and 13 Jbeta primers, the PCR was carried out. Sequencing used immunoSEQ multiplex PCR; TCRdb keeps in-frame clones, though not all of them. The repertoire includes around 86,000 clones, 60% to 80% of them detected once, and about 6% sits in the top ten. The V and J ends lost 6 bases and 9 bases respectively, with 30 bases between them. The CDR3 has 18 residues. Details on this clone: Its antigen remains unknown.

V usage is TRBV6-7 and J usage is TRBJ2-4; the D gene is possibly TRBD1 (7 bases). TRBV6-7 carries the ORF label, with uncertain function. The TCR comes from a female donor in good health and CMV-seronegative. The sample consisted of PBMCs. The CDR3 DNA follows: TGTGCCAGCAGACCACCCGGGGCGGGGACAGTGACGTTCCGCATTCAGTACTTC. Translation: CASRPPGAGTVTFRIQYF.